This is a list of T cell receptor beta chains from one sample in a study of blood T cell repertoires in COVID-19. The repertoire was sequenced with immunoSEQ multiplex PCR; TCRdb's copy has only in-frame clones and lacks some. The data contain 140,000 to 150,000 clones, over 75% of them seen just once; the ten biggest clones take up roughly 13%. The sample consisted of peripheral blood. The receptors shown here come from a man in his sixties with active or convalescent COVID-19. Both conserved end residues are part of each CDR3. D genes are given only for firm matches. Clone size, where shown, is once, few, many, or a class for clones that have expanded.

J	size	V	D	CDR3	DNA
TRBJ2-3	few	TRBV7-3	NA	CASSLNPGSTDTQYF	TGTGCCAGCAGCTTAAATCCAGGGAGCACAGATACGCAGTATTTT
TRBJ2-1	NA	TRBV6-6	TRBD2	CASSRGTSGIVEQFF	TGTGCCAGCAGTCGAGGGACTAGCGGGATAGTTGAGCAGTTCTTC
TRBJ2-7	few	TRBV5-3	NA	CARSYREYEQYF	TGTGCCAGAAGCTACAGGGAGTACGAGCAGTACTTC
TRBJ2-5	NA	TRBV7-3	NA	CASSLTGGLETQYF	TGTGCCAGCAGCTTAACGGGGGGTCTGGAGACCCAGTACTTC
TRBJ1-4	few	TRBV28	TRBD1	CASSQTGTGAFPTNEKLFF	TGTGCCAGCAGCCAAACCGGGACAGGGGCCTTCCCCACTAATGAAAAACTGTTTTTT
TRBJ2-3	NA	TRBV3-1/TRBV3-2	TRBD2	CASSLPGGVDTQYF	TGTGCCAGCAGCCTCCCGGGGGGGGTGGATACGCAGTATTTT
TRBJ2-7	NA	TRBV7-2	NA	CASSLQGADEQYF	TGTGCCAGCAGCTTACAAGGGGCGGACGAGCAGTACTTC
TRBJ2-2	NA	TRBV9	NA	CASSFLPGTHYTGELFF	TGTGCCAGCAGCTTTCTTCCCGGGACACATTACACCGGGGAGCTGTTTTTT
TRBJ1-5	NA	TRBV11-2	NA	CASSLNWAGNQPQHF	TGTGCCAGCAGCTTAAATTGGGCAGGGAATCAGCCCCAGCATTTT
TRBJ1-1	few	TRBV2	TRBD1	CASSERQGFWTEAFF	TGTGCCAGCAGTGAGAGACAGGGTTTTTGGACTGAAGCTTTCTTT
TRBJ1-1	NA	TRBV12-5	NA	CASAPQQASEAFF	TGTGCTAGTGCCCCTCAGCAGGCCTCTGAAGCTTTCTTT
TRBJ2-7	NA	TRBV28	TRBD1	CASSLTGQGRQYF	TGTGCCAGCAGTTTGACGGGACAGGGACGGCAGTACTTC
TRBJ1-5	NA	TRBV19	TRBD1	CASRGGGQVLAGNQPQHF	TGTGCCAGTAGGGGAGGGGGACAGGTCCTAGCGGGCAATCAGCCCCAGCATTTT
TRBJ1-1	NA	TRBV5-4	NA	CASSSLRTEAFF	TGTGCCAGCAGCTCCCTCAGGACTGAAGCTTTCTTT
TRBJ2-1	NA	TRBV2	TRBD2	CASSEPGLAGGPGLSPPEIF	TGTGCCAGCAGTGAACCTGGACTAGCGGGAGGGCCCGGCCTTTCCCCACCCGAGATCTTC
TRBJ2-2	NA	TRBV2	TRBD2	CASMGTSGRARNTGELFF	TGTGCCAGCATGGGGACTAGCGGGAGGGCCAGGAACACCGGGGAGCTGTTTTTT
TRBJ2-1	NA	TRBV10-1	TRBD2	CASSESCPHEASGINEQFF	TGCGCCAGCAGTGAGTCTTGTCCCCACGAGGCTAGCGGGATAAATGAGCAGTTCTTC
TRBJ1-2	NA	TRBV10-3	TRBD1	CAITQTGAGYGYTF	TGTGCCATCACCCAGACAGGGGCTGGGTATGGCTACACCTTC
TRBJ1-3	NA	TRBV5-1	NA	CASSLQGDTIYF	TGCGCCAGCAGCTTACAGGGAGACACCATATATTTT
TRBJ2-1	NA	TRBV5-1	TRBD1	CASSGQGYNEQFF	TGCGCCAGCTCGGGACAGGGTTACAATGAGCAGTTCTTC
TRBJ1-3	few	TRBV5-4	TRBD1	CASRRTGGPPTIYF	TGTGCCAGCAGGAGGACAGGGGGACCTCCCACCATATATTTT
TRBJ1-3	once	TRBV7-3	NA	CASSPEVGNTIYF	TGTGCCAGCAGTCCCGAGGTTGGAAACACCATATATTTT
TRBJ1-6	NA	TRBV18	TRBD1	CASSNSPGQGISDNSPLHF	TGTGCCAGCTCTAACTCACCGGGACAGGGCATTTCGGACAATTCACCCCTCCACTTT
TRBJ2-5	NA	TRBV7-9	TRBD1	CASSLGDRGQETQYF	TGTGCCAGCAGCTTAGGGGACAGGGGGCAAGAGACCCAGTACTTC
TRBJ1-2	NA	TRBV27	NA	CASSLFPTRWDYGYTF	TGTGCCAGCAGTTTATTCCCCACCAGGTGGGACTATGGCTACACCTTC
TRBJ1-2	NA	TRBV2	NA	CASSEASLGYTF	TGTGCCAGCAGTGAGGCCTCGCTGGGCTACACCTTC
TRBJ2-3	NA	TRBV5-1	NA	CASSLASNIGDTQYF	TGCGCCAGCAGCTTGGCCTCCAACATTGGAGATACGCAGTATTTT
TRBJ2-7	once	TRBV6-5	TRBD2	CASRLTSGSSYEQYF	TGTGCCAGCAGACTTACTAGCGGGAGCTCCTACGAGCAGTACTTC
TRBJ1-6	NA	TRBV7-2	NA	CASSQEGRNNSPLHF	TGTGCCAGCAGCCAGGAGGGAAGAAATAATTCACCCCTCCACTTT
TRBJ2-3	NA	TRBV6-5	NA	CASRTSLAQGDTQYF	TGTGCCAGCAGGACGAGTCTAGCGCAAGGGGATACGCAGTATTTT
TRBJ2-1	once	TRBV25-1	TRBD2	CASIGGRANYNEQFF	TGTGCCAGCATTGGCGGGAGGGCAAACTACAATGAGCAGTTCTTC
TRBJ2-7	NA	TRBV20-1	TRBD1	CSASGRGRYEQYF	TGCAGTGCCAGTGGCAGGGGGCGTTACGAGCAGTACTTC
TRBJ1-5	NA	TRBV19	NA	CASSTRQANSYQPQHF	TGTGCCAGTAGTACCCGACAGGCCAACTCCTATCAGCCCCAGCATTTT
TRBJ1-4	NA	TRBV7-9	NA	CASSETVEKLFF	TGTGCCAGCAGCGAGACAGTTGAAAAACTGTTTTTT
TRBJ1-4	NA	TRBV7-9	TRBD1	CASSRLGQYNEKLFF	TGTGCCAGCAGCCGCTTGGGACAGTATAATGAAAAACTGTTTTTT
TRBJ2-1	NA	TRBV7-2	NA	CASRPPGSSYNEQFF	TGTGCCAGCCGCCCCCCGGGGAGCTCCTACAATGAGCAGTTCTTC
TRBJ2-4	once	TRBV27	NA	CASSLAGAKNIQYF	TGTGCCAGCAGCCTCGCAGGAGCCAAAAACATTCAGTACTTC
TRBJ2-7	NA	TRBV3-1/TRBV3-2	TRBD2	CASSQASAGDYEQYF	TGTGCCAGCAGCCAAGCCTCGGCGGGGGACTACGAGCAGTACTTC
TRBJ2-7	NA	TRBV27	TRBD1	CASSWGQGASYEQYF	TGTGCCAGCAGTTGGGGACAGGGGGCTTCCTACGAGCAGTACTTC
TRBJ2-5	once	TRBV3-1/TRBV3-2	TRBD1	CASSQGQGQETQYF	TGTGCCAGCAGCCAAGGACAGGGGCAAGAGACCCAGTACTTC
TRBJ2-1	once	TRBV19	TRBD2	CASSMSGRGNEQFF	TGTGCCAGTAGTATGAGCGGGAGAGGGAATGAGCAGTTCTTC
TRBJ2-1	NA	TRBV27	TRBD2	CASSSVAGMSYNEQFF	TGTGCCAGCAGTTCCGTAGCGGGAATGTCCTACAATGAGCAGTTCTTC
TRBJ2-3	NA	TRBV13	NA	CASSLSADTQYF	TGTGCCAGCAGCTTAAGCGCAGATACGCAGTATTTT
TRBJ1-1	few	TRBV6-2/TRBV6-3	NA	CASSYRGLQRRTEAFF	TGTGCCAGCAGTTACAGGGGACTCCAAAGACGGACTGAAGCTTTCTTT
TRBJ2-1	NA	TRBV4-3	NA	CASSHLDRPQFF	TGCGCCAGCAGCCACCTAGACAGGCCCCAGTTCTTC
TRBJ2-3	NA	TRBV5-4	NA	CASSPSGGVAATDTQYF	TGTGCCAGCAGCCCTTCTGGTGGAGTAGCGGCCACAGATACGCAGTATTTT
TRBJ2-7	NA	TRBV11-3	NA	CASSLGAGGEQYF	TGTGCCAGCAGCTTAGGCGCTGGGGGGGAGCAGTACTTC
TRBJ1-2	NA	TRBV28	NA	CASRIGLSYGYTF	TGTGCCAGCCGAATCGGACTCTCATATGGCTACACCTTC
TRBJ1-4	NA	TRBV4-2	NA	CASSQVANEKLFF	TGTGCCAGCAGCCAAGTAGCTAATGAAAAACTGTTTTTT
TRBJ2-3	NA	TRBV19	TRBD2	CASSRLAGGSDTQYF	TGTGCCAGTAGTAGACTAGCGGGAGGATCGGATACGCAGTATTTT
TRBJ1-6	NA	TRBV30	NA	CAWGPREGTPLHF	TGTGCCTGGGGACCGCGGGAAGGGACACCCCTCCACTTT
TRBJ1-5	NA	TRBV18	NA	CASSDRSNQPQHF	TGTGCCAGCTCGGACAGAAGCAATCAGCCCCAGCATTTT
TRBJ2-7	NA	TRBV7-2	NA	CASSNGERTSEQYF	TGTGCCAGCAGCAACGGAGAACGGACATCCGAGCAGTACTTC